A single TCR beta chain is shown here with its context. Its antigen is unknown. No qualities accompany the bases; no much larger clone lies one base away. The germline V gene supplies CDR1 KGHSH and CDR2 LQKENI. Trimming costs V 6 bases and J 8 bases, and their ends lie 19 bases apart. From the cysteine up to the phenylalanine, the CDR3 has a length of 15 residues. The sequence is cut down to CDR3 DNA, 45 bases in frame from base 1. The sample is drawn from a study of shared clonotypes between healthy human individuals (TCRdb year 2020). At the level of the whole study: The cohort included a few men and a couple of women between 18 and 49 years of age. Different laboratories and diverse techniques were used to prepare libraries and sequence TCR repertoires, to increase sequencing depth and limit assay-specific biases. To estimate repertoire size and how much clonotypes are shared between individuals, the study performed deep sequencing of blood TCR repertoires from 4 to 6 healthy adults. Per donor, three plates each were used for CD4 naive and CD4 memory, two for CD8 naive, and one for CD8 memory. Each donor's leukapheresis produced roughly between roughly 0.85 and 9.5 billion PBMCs. What the authors observed across the whole study: Incomplete sequencing was indicated by rarefaction of sorted-subset datasets, despite the large sequencing depth. Pairwise subsampling indicated that sequencing depth was expected to affect the degree of clonotype sharing among donors. Sampling was restricted to blood, and TCR repertoires in tissues likely differ from the TCR repertoires found in blood. When several donors were compared, the shared fraction of clonotypes was about 5.2% for naive CD4, approximately 3.5% for naive CD8, 2.3% for memory CD4, and 0.4% for memory CD8. Naive subsets generally had larger estimated clonotype richness than memory subsets did. Higher generation probabilities were observed for clonotypes shared by all four sorted-subset donors than for non-shared clonotypes. The genetic and exposure-history diversity represented was limited by the small number of donors.

The donors were healthy, HIV-negative adults with no recently reported acute infections or vaccinations. Every donor was a Caucasian adult living in Nashville, Tennessee, USA. CD4+ T cells were enriched by magnetic negative selection, after which naive cells were positively selected on CD45RA and the negative fraction was taken as the memory subset. Blood was obtained by leukapheresis, after which PBMCs were separated by Ficoll-Histopaque density gradient centrifugation and cryopreserved in liquid nitrogen vapor phase. Analytical flow cytometry was used to check the purity and quantity of each magnetically sorted T cell population. Genomic DNA was isolated from each sorted fraction and quantified by UV absorbance on a Nanodrop 2000c. Using the deep immunoSEQ assay, multiplex PCR amplified TCR CDR3 regions from genomic DNA. Extracted genomic DNA from each cell subset was spread evenly across all wells of several immunoSEQ 96-well plates, with each plate serving as a replicate. For sorted subsets, each replicate PCR was loaded with roughly 200 ng genomic DNA, equivalent to approximately 27,000 T cell genomes. The purified libraries were quantified using a Qubit 3.0 fluorometer, sized with a Bioanalyzer 2100, and then quantified again using the KAPA Library Quantification kit. Every immunoSEQ 96-well plate was sequenced on a separate single-read 150-cycle Illumina NextSeq 550 flow cell. Processing in the source paper ran as follows. Because the immunoSEQ output included only junctional sequences and no quality scores, the filtering could not be the same as the filtering used for full-length reads. Sequences were annotated with PyIR, a Python wrapper for IgBLAST v1.9, and V/J genes and CDR3 were assigned using IMGT germline references. Reads were filtered out if the reads had weak V/J assignments (E-value above 1e-6), no CDR3, stop codons, out-of-frame junctions, or ambiguous translated residues. A V3J clonotype was defined by an identical inferred V gene, J gene, and CDR3 amino acid sequence. Percentage overlap between repertoires was calculated by dividing the number of shared unique clonotypes by the size of the smaller repertoire. Three approaches were used to assess repertoire richness: RTK rarefaction, the Chao1 estimator, and Recon v2.1 estimates of unobserved clonotypes. Generation probabilities were computed with OLGA for all TCRbeta clonotypes obtained by the gDNA method from several donors. In its TCRdb copy, this immuneACCESS table keeps in-frame sequences only and misses some clones. Where compared with another copy, unresolved V genes explain less than half of these, and the others have no known cause. That table supplies the V and J calls and clone size; D and trimming were determined from the DNA. This sample has some 2 million clones in its table, and 85% to 95% of those were observed once. About 0.13% of the sample is held by the ten biggest clonotypes.

The sequence was collected from a man aged 18 to 29 in good health. The chain is encoded by TRBV18 joined to TRBJ1-4, with TRBD1 as a weak D call on 6 bases. The specimen was naive CD4+ T cells sorted from blood. According to the study, the label for this sample's cell subset or site signals: CD45RA+ positively selected. The encoded CDR3 is CASSITGTNGEKLFF. The base sequence is TGTGCCAGCTCGATTACAGGGACAAACGGGGAAAAACTGTTTTTT.